What follows are 14 T cell receptor beta chains derived from one specimen sequenced in a study of T-cell memory formation after mild COVID-19. MiXCR was run by TCRdb on the 5' RACE reads, yielding one entry per CDR3 protein. The repertoire holds just over 400,000 distinct CDR3 sequences, with about a quarter as singletons. Sequenced: PBMCs or a T cell subset sorted from them (not recorded which). The receptors derive from an adult woman who had mild COVID-19 (a few samples of this study predate the infection). Cell type and time point are not known.

V and J are TRBV12-3 or TRBV12-4 and TRBJ2-1; 9 bases are shared with TRBD1. V was clipped by 2 bases and J by 6 bases; unmatched bases: 5. The CDR3 consists of 15 residues. The CDR3 bases are TGTGCCAGCAGTTTAAGGGGACAGGGAAGCAATGAGCAGTTCTTC. It specifies CASSLRGQGSNEQFF.

The rearrangement links TRBV6-2 or TRBV6-3 to TRBJ1-4, with D unclear. V was pared by 2 bases and J by 4 bases, with 11 bases between. The CDR3 loop spans 15 amino acids. CDR1 is MNHEY and CDR2 is SVGEGT in the germline V gene. The DNA of the CDR3 is TGTGCCAGCAGTTACCGGCAACAGCGTAATGAAAAACTGTTTTTT. Amino acid sequence: CASSYRQQRNEKLFF.

This clonotype has a handful of counts. V and J are TRBV5-1 and TRBJ2-7, with 12 bases that match TRBD2. The germline gives CDR1 SGHRS, CDR2 YFSETQ. V shed 5 bases, J shed 2 bases, and the junction held 8 bases outside the gene matches. The CDR3 sequence is 16 residues long. The CDR3 nucleotides read TGCGCCAGCAGACTGACTAGCGGGGGCCCTGCCTACGAGCAGTACTTC. Residues: CASRLTSGGPAYEQYF. Full variable domain (outside the CDR3, taken from reference TRBV5-1 and TRBJ2-7): KAGVTQTPRYLIKTRGQQVTLSCSPISGHRSVSWYQQTPGQGLQFLFEYFSETQRNKGNFPGRFSGRQFSNSRSEMNVSTLELGDSALYLCASRLTSGGPAYEQYFGPGTRLTVT.

This clonotype has a handful of counts. The V gene is TRBV24-1, the J gene TRBJ2-5; TRBD2 matches at 9 bases. The CDR3 consists of 16 residues. Germline loops: CDR1 KGHDR, CDR2 SFDVKD. Trimming took 0 bases from V and 3 from J; bases not matched to a gene: 4. CDR3 protein: CATSDLLASGEETQYF. The CDR3 coding sequence is TGTGCCACCAGTGATTTGCTGGCTAGCGGGGAAGAGACCCAGTACTTC.

Comments on this clonotype: With a much larger clone just one base away, this may be a read error. V is TRBV12-3 or TRBV12-4 and J is TRBJ2-3, with D possibly matching TRBD2 (5 bases). The ends were cut back, 3 bases at V and 8 bases at J, with 6 bases in the middle. The CDR3 is made up of 11 amino acids. The CDR3 coding sequence is TGTGCCAGCAGTTTGAGGGTTACGCAGTATTTT. This encodes CASSLRVTQYF.

This clonotype was detected ten times or more. This chain joins TRBV7-2 and TRBJ1-2, with D perhaps TRBD1 (6 bases). This CDR3 region has 17 residues. Germline V gene lookup returns CDR1 SGHTA and CDR2 FQGNSA. V gave up 5 bases and J gave up 5 bases, with 24 bases separating them. The CDR3 sequence is CASSPMGGLGGAYGYTF. The CDR3, as DNA: TGTGCCAGCAGCCCCATGGGGGGTCTGGGGGGGGCGTATGGCTACACCTTC. Complete variable domain (other parts from reference TRBV7-2 and TRBJ1-2): GAGVSQSPSNKVTEKGKDVELRCDPISGHTALYWYRQSLGQGLEFLIYFQGNSAPDKSGLPSDRFSAERTGGSVSTLTIQRTQQEDSAVYLCASSPMGGLGGAYGYTFGSGTRLTVV.

In its sample, this clonotype was seen a few times. The rearrangement links TRBV29-1 to TRBJ1-1, with D possibly matching TRBD1 (6 bases). CDR3 length: 15 amino acids. V dropped 1 base and J dropped 1 base, with 13 bases sitting between them. From germline, CDR1 is SQVTM and CDR2 ANQGSEA. The CDR3 bases are TGCAGCGTTGAAGTTCAGGGGCCGGCGAACACTGAAGCTTTCTTT. Translation gives CSVEVQGPANTEAFF. Full variable domain (missing parts from reference TRBV29-1 and TRBJ1-1): SAVISQKPSRDICQRGTSLTIQCQVDSQVTMMFWYRQQPGQSLTLIATANQGSEATYESGFVIDKFPISRPNLTFSTLTVSNMSPEDSSIYLCSVEVQGPANTEAFFGQGTRLTVV.

This clonotype has a handful of counts. The chain joins TRBV14 to TRBJ2-7; 8 positions agree with TRBD2. CDR1 and CDR2 from the germline V gene are SGHDN and FVKESK. The CDR3 extends over 14 amino acids. The V segment lost 4 bases and the J segment 5 bases; nucleotides outside the gene matches: 7. The CDR3 nucleotides read TGTGCCAGCAGCCGGCAGCAGGGACTAGACGAGCAGTACTTC. This gives the protein CASSRQQGLDEQYF.

This clonotype has a handful of counts. The chain recombines TRBV7-6 with TRBJ1-5, with D tentatively TRBD1 (5 bases). There are 15 residues in the CDR3. Germline values: CDR1 SGHVS, CDR2 FNYEAQ. V was pared by 1 base and J by 3 bases, with 10 bases between. CDR3 in amino acids: CASSLGGNYNQPQHF. The CDR3 DNA follows: TGTGCCAGCAGCTTAGGGGGGAACTACAATCAGCCCCAGCATTTT. The variable domain in full, with the rest retrieved from reference TRBV7-6 and TRBJ1-5, is GAGVSQSPRYKVTKRGQDVALRCDPISGHVSLYWYRQALGQGPEFLTYFNYEAQQDKSGLPNDRFSAERPEGSISTLTIQRTEQRDSAMYRCASSLGGNYNQPQHFGDGTRLSIL.

The chain employs TRBV5-1 and TRBJ1-1, with 11 bases matching TRBD1. CDR1 is SGHRS and CDR2 is YFSETQ in the germline V gene. The ends lost 2 bases at V and 5 bases at J; junction bases unmatched: 8. The CDR3 is 16 residues long. In DNA form, the CDR3 reads TGCGCCAGCAGCTTAGGGACAGGGGGAGTAGGGACTGAAGCTTTCTTT. Translating gives CASSLGTGGVGTEAFF. Based on the CDR3 plus reference TRBV5-1 and TRBJ1-1, the full variable domain is KAGVTQTPRYLIKTRGQQVTLSCSPISGHRSVSWYQQTPGQGLQFLFEYFSETQRNKGNFPGRFSGRQFSNSRSEMNVSTLELGDSALYLCASSLGTGGVGTEAFFGQGTRLTVV.

The chain combines TRBV6-5 with TRBJ2-1; TRBD2 aligns across 7 bases. V shed 4 bases, J shed 0 bases, and the junction held 3 bases outside the gene matches. The CDR3 sequence is 15 residues long. Germline V gene sequence: CDR1 MNHEY, CDR2 SVGAGI. CDR3 loop: CASSSGLLSYNEQFF. The CDR3, as DNA: TGTGCCAGCAGTTCGGGACTACTCTCCTACAATGAGCAGTTCTTC.

Only a few counts were recorded for this clonotype. V and J are TRBV24-1 and TRBJ2-1; 13 nucleotides align to TRBD2. CDR3 size: 18 residues. Germline-derived CDR1 and CDR2 are KGHDR and SFDVKD. Losses at the gene ends were 4 bases for V and 2 bases for J; bases not matched to a gene: 7. CDR3 region: CATSDPTSGGTPYNEQFF. DNA for the CDR3: TGTGCCACCAGTGACCCGACTAGCGGGGGGACCCCCTACAATGAGCAGTTCTTC.

The J gene is TRBJ2-1, the V gene TRBV2; D remains ambiguous. CDR1 SNHLY and CDR2 FYNNEI come from the germline V gene. The CDR3 runs to 12 residues. Trimming left V 8 bases short and J 5 bases short, with 10 bases between. In DNA, the CDR3 is TGTGCCAGCGACGACTTGAACAATGAGCAGTTCTTC. Encoded protein: CASDDLNNEQFF. The whole variable domain, filled in from reference TRBV2 and TRBJ2-1, reads EPEVTQTPSHQVTQMGQEVILRCVPISNHLYFYWYRQILGQKVEFLVSFYNNEISEKSEIFDDQFSVERPDGSNFTLKIRSTKLEDSAMYFCASDDLNNEQFFGPGTRLTVL.

This clonotype was counted only a few times. The rearrangement joins TRBV12-3 or TRBV12-4 to TRBJ2-1, with 10 nucleotides matching TRBD2. The CDR3 is 14 amino acids. V gave up 7 bases and J gave up 5 bases; unmatched junction bases: 5. The CDR3 loop reads CASNGLAANNEQFF. Here the CDR3 DNA reads TGTGCCAGCAATGGACTAGCGGCAAACAATGAGCAGTTCTTC.